The 5 T cell receptor beta chains listed next were all sequenced from one sample in a study of circulating and synovial CD4+ cells in juvenile arthritis. Method: immunoSEQ multiplex PCR; TCRdb's copy keeps in-frame clones and lacks some. The sample comprises 2,500 to 4,000 clones, roughly 85% of which are singletons, and roughly 4.2% rests with the top ten. Sequencing was performed on CD4+ T cells from synovial fluid. Every receptor here comes from a human donor with juvenile idiopathic arthritis.

This chain joins TRBV28 and TRBJ1-3, with D perhaps TRBD1 (5 bases). V dropped 2 bases and J dropped 3 bases, with 20 bases sitting between them. CDR1 and CDR2 (germline): MDHEN, SYDVKM. This CDR3 region has 18 residues. This chain's CDR3 is CASSLRMGGGGDGNTIYF. DNA for the CDR3: TGTGCCAGCAGTTTACGAATGGGGGGGGGAGGAGATGGAAACACCATATATTTT.

This clone has a handful of counts. The J gene is TRBJ1-1, the V gene TRBV28; D gene unclear. This CDR3 has 12 amino acids. V was clipped by 10 bases and J by 1 base, with 10 bases between them. Looked up from germline, CDR1 is MDHEN and CDR2 is SYDVKM. The CDR3 protein is CATDPGNTEAFF. CDR3 DNA sequence: TGTGCCACAGACCCAGGGAACACTGAAGCTTTCTTT.

V gene TRBV29-1 combines with J gene TRBJ1-1; 9 nucleotides agree with TRBD1. The V and J ends lost 4 bases and 4 bases, in that order; junction bases with no gene match: 7. Germline assignment: CDR1 SQVTM and CDR2 ANQGSEA. This CDR3 region has 14 residues. This CDR3 is CSVGPSTGGTEAFF. The DNA for the CDR3 is TGCAGCGTTGGACCCTCGACAGGGGGCACTGAAGCTTTCTTT.

J is TRBJ2-7 and V is TRBV4-2, with TRBD2 matching over 9 bases. The CDR3 has 16 residues. With V trimmed by 3 bases and J by 4 bases, 10 bases remained unmatched. The germline V gene has CDR1 LGHNA and CDR2 YNFKEQ. In nucleotides, the CDR3 is TGTGCCAGCAGCCACCCGGGCAAGACTAGCGGTTACGAGCAGTACTTC. Translating it yields CASSHPGKTSGYEQYF.

In DNA, the CDR3 is TGTGCCAGCTCACCCACAGGGAATCTAGCCAAAAACATTCAGTACTTC. Protein sequence: CASSPTGNLAKNIQYF. This rearrangement joins TRBV18 to TRBJ2-4; D possibly corresponds to TRBD1 (6 bases). Per the germline V gene, CDR1 is KGHSH and CDR2 is LQKENI. CDR3 length: 16 amino acids. V was cut by 3 bases and J by 0 bases, with 12 bases left in between.